The clone carrying this TCR beta chain was detected a few times. Its antigen is not identified. TCRdb independently ran MiXCR on the 5' RACE reads; one entry per CDR3 protein. The sample consists of around 510,000 distinct CDR3 sequences, about 20% of them appearing once. The data stem from a study of T-cell memory formation after mild COVID-19. Study in general: Clustering of TCRs was largely donor specific. Overall study findings and caveats: Memory sampled before infection contained some responding clones, suggesting cross-reactive memory joined. Whether second-wave clones peaking at day 37 were SARS-CoV-2 specific went unconfirmed. Among contracting clones, CD4+ were mainly CM/EM and CD8+ enriched in EMRA.

Germline loops: CDR1 MGHRA, CDR2 YSYEKL. This CDR3 spans 16 amino acids. The V segment lost 2 bases and the J segment 5 bases; nucleotides outside the gene matches: 9. The rearrangement joins TRBV4-1 to TRBJ2-5; 9 nucleotides match TRBD1. The sequenced sample was PBMCs or a T cell subset sorted from them (not recorded which). This receptor was identified in an adult woman who had mild COVID-19 (a few samples of this study predate the infection). Cell type and time point are not known. The CDR3 bases are TGCGCCAGCAGCCAAACCCTGGACAGGGGATGGGAGACCCAGTACTTC. This encodes CASSQTLDRGWETQYF.